The 4 T cell receptor beta chains reported below all come from one sample, sequenced in a study of cytomegalovirus exposure and HLA in healthy donors. The protocol was immunoSEQ multiplex PCR, while the TCRdb copy is restricted to in-frame clones and leaves out a portion. The sample consists of about 160,000 clones, around 82% of them appearing once. Source material: PBMCs. The source is a man aged 30 to 45 in good health and CMV-seropositive.

The V gene is TRBV4-3, the J gene TRBJ2-7, with 7 bases that match TRBD1. This CDR3 has 13 amino acids. J lost 5 bases, V lost 3 bases, and 4 bases had no gene match. Germline V gene sequence: CDR1 LGHNA, CDR2 YSLEER. CDR3 in amino acids: CASSQTGQDEQYF. Here the CDR3 DNA reads TGCGCCAGCAGCCAGACAGGGCAGGACGAGCAGTACTTC.

The genes are TRBV27 and TRBJ2-7; 7 bases map to TRBD1. The junction had 5 bases not matched to a gene; V was cut back by 5 bases and J by 1 base. The germline gives CDR1 MNHEY, CDR2 SMNVEV (reference sequence). The CDR3 spans 14 residues. The CDR3 region has the DNA TGTGCCAGCAGTCTCCGACAGGGTTCCTACGAGCAGTACTTC. Residues: CASSLRQGSYEQYF.

The genes are TRBV9 and TRBJ2-1; TRBD1 might be the D (5 bases). V lost 3 bases and J 1 base, leaving 11 bases between the germline ends. The CDR3 loop spans 15 amino acids. Germline V gene sequence: CDR1 SGDLS, CDR2 YYNGEE. CDR3 nucleotides: TGTGCCAGCAGCGCCGACAGCCCATCCTACAATGAGCAGTTCTTC. This translates into CASSADSPSYNEQFF.

The DNA of the CDR3 is TGTGCCAGTAGTATAGGCTGGGGGGACTACGAGCAGTACTTC. Its protein is CASSIGWGDYEQYF. The V call is TRBV19, the J call TRBJ2-7, with TRBD2 as a possible D gene (6 bases). The germline V gene has CDR1 LNHDA and CDR2 SQIVND (reference sequence). CDR3 size: 14 residues. With 1 base removed from V and 3 bases from J, the gap between germline ends came to 10 bases.